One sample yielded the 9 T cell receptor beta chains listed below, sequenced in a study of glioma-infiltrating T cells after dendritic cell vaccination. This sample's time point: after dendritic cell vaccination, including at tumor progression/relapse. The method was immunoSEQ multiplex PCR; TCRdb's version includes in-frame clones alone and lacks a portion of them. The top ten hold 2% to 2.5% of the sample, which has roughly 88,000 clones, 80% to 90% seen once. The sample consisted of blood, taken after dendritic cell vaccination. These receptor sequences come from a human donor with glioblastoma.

The CDR3 loop reads CASSADTYDNQPQHF. As DNA, the CDR3 is TGTGCCAGCAGTGCGGACACGTATGACAATCAGCCCCAGCATTTT. The chain employs TRBV2 and TRBJ1-5; D is perhaps TRBD1 (5 bases). Trimming removed 4 bases from V and 3 bases from J, with 13 bases in between. Germline V gene data show CDR1 as SNHLY and CDR2 as FYNNEI. There are 15 residues in the CDR3.

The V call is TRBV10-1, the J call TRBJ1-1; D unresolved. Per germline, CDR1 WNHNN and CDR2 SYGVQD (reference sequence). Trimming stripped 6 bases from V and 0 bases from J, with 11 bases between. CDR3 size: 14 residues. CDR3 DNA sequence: TGCGCCAGCAGCTCCGGTAGTTTGAACACTGAAGCTTTCTTT. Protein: CASSSGSLNTEAFF.

The CDR3 loop reads CASSLTQGIQYF. The CDR3, as DNA: TGCGCCAGCAGCTTAACACAGGGAATCCAGTATTTT. The V call is TRBV5-1, the J call TRBJ2-3, with D possibly being TRBD1 (6 bases). Per germline, CDR1 SGHRS and CDR2 YFSETQ. Trimming took 2 bases from V and 12 from J, leaving 13 bases between them. This CDR3 is built from 12 residues.

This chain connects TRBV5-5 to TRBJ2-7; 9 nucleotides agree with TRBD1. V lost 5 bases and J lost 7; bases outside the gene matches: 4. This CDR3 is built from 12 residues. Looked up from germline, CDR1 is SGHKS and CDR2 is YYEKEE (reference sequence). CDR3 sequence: CASSWTGEEQYV. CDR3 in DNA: TGTGCCAGCAGTTGGACAGGGGAAGAGCAGTACGTC.

CDR3 coding DNA: TGCGCCAGCAGCTTGGGTTGGACAGGGAACCGGGACTATGGCTACACCTTC. Protein: CASSLGWTGNRDYGYTF. The chain couples TRBV5-1 to TRBJ1-2; 8 positions match TRBD1. Germline CDR1 is SGHRS and CDR2 is YFSETQ. The CDR3 contains 17 residues. J lost 3 bases, V lost 0 bases, and 10 bases had no gene match.

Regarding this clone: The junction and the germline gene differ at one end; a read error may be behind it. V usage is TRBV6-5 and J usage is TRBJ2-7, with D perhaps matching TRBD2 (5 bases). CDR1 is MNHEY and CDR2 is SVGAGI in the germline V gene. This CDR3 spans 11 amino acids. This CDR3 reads CTSSNLRGQYF. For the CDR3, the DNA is TGTACCAGCAGTAACCTACGGGGGCAGTACTTC.

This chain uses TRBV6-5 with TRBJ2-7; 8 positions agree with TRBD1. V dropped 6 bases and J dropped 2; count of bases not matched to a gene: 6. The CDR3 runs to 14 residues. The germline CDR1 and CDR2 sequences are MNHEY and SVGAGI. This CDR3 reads CASRPYRGTYEQYV. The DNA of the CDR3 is TGTGCCAGCAGGCCTTACAGGGGGACCTACGAGCAGTACGTC.

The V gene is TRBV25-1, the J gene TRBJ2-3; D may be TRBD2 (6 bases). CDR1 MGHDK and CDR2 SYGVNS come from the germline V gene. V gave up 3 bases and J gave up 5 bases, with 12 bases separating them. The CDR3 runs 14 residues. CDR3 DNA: TGTGCCAGCAGTGAGGTCGGGGGTGGAGATACGCAGTATTTT. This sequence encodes CASSEVGGGDTQYF.

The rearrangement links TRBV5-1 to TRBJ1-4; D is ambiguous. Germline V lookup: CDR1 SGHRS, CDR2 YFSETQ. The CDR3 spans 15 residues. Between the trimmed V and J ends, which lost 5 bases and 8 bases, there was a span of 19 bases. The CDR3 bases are TGCGCCAGCAGGCCCTCTTTCGAACCCAGGGAAAAACTGTTTTTT. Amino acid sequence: CASRPSFEPREKLFF.